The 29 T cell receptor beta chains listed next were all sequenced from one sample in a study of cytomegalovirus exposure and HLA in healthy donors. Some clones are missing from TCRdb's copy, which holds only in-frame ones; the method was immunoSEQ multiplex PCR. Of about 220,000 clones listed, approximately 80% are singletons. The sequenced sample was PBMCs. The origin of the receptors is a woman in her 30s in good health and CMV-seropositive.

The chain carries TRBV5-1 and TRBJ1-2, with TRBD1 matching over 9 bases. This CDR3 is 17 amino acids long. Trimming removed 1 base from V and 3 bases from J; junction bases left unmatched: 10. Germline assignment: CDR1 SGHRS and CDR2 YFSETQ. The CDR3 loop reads CASSLNPRQGEDYGYTF. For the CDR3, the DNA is TGCGCCAGCAGCTTGAACCCAAGACAGGGGGAGGACTATGGCTACACCTTC.

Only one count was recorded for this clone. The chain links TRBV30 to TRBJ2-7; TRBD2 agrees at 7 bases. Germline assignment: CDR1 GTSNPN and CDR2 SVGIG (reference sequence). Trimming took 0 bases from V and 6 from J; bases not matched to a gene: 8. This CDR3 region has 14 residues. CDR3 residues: CAWSVGAGAGEQYF. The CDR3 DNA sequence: TGTGCCTGGAGTGTAGGGGCGGGAGCGGGCGAGCAGTACTTC.

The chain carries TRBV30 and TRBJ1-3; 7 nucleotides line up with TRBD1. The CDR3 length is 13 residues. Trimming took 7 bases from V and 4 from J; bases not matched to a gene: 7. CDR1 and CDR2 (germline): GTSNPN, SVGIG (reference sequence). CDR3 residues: CASDRDRGNTIYF. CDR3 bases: TGTGCCTCAGACCGGGACAGAGGAAACACCATATATTTT.

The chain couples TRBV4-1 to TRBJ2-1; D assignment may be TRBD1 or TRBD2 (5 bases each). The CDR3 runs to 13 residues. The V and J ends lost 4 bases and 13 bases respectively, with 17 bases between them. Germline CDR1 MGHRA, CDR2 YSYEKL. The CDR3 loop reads CASSPITGRTQFF. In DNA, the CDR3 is TGCGCCAGCAGCCCGATAACGGGGCGGACTCAGTTCTTC.

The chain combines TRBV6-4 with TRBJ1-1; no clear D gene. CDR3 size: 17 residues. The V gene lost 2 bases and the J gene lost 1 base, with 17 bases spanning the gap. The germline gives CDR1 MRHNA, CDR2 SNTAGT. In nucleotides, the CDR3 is TGTGCCAGCAGTGACCCTCTTGCGGTAGGGAGGAACACTGAAGCTTTCTTT. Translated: CASSDPLAVGRNTEAFF.

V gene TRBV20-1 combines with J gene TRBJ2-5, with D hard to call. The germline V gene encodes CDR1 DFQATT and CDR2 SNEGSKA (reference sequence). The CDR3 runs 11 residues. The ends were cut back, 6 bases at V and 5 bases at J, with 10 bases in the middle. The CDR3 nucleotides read TGCAGTGCGGTACAGAGGGAGACCCAGTACTTC. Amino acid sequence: CSAVQRETQYF.

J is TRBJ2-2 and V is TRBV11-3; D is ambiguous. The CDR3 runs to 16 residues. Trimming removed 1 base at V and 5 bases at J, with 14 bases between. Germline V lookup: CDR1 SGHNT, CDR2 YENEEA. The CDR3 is CASSLAQRRSTGELFF. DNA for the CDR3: TGTGCCAGCAGCTTAGCCCAGCGACGTAGTACCGGGGAGCTGTTTTTT.

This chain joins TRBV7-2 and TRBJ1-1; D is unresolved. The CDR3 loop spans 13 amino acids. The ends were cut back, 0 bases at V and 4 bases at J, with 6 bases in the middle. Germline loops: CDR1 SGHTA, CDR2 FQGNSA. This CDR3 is CASSLALVTEAFF. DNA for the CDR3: TGTGCCAGCAGCTTAGCGCTAGTCACTGAAGCTTTCTTT.

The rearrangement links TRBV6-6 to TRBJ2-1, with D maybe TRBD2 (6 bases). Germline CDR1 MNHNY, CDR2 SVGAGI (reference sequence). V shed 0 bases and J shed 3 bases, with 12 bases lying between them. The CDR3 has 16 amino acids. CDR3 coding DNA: TGTGCCAGCAGTTACTCGATTGGGACTCACTACAATGAGCAGTTCTTC. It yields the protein CASSYSIGTHYNEQFF.

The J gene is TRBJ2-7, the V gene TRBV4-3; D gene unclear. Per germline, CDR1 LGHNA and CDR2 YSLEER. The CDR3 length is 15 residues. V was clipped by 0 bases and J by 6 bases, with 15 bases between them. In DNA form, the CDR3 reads TGCGCCAGCAGCCAAGATTTGGGAACGTCGTCCGAGCAGTACTTC. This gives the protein CASSQDLGTSSEQYF.

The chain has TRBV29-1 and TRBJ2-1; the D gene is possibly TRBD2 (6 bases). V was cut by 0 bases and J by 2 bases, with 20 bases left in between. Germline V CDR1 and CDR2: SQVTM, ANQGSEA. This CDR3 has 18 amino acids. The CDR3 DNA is TGCAGCGTTGAAGATAGCGCCGGGACTTACCAACCCTACAATGAGCAGTTCTTC. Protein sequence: CSVEDSAGTYQPYNEQFF.

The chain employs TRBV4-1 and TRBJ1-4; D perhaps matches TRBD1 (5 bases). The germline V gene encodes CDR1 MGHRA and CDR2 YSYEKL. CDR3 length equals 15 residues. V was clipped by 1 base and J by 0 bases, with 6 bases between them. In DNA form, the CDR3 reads TGCGCCAGCAGCCAAGCAGGGTCAACTAATGAAAAACTGTTTTTT. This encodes CASSQAGSTNEKLFF.

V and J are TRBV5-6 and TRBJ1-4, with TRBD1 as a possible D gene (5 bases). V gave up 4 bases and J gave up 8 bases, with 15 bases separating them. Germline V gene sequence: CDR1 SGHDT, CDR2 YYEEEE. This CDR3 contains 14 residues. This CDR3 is CASSPRGTSEKLFF. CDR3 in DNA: TGTGCCAGCAGCCCCCGCGGGACCAGCGAAAAACTGTTTTTT.

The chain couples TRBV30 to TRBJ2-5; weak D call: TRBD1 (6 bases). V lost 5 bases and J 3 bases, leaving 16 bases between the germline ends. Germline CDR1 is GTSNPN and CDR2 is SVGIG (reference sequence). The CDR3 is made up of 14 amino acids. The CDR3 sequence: CAWGLGTFEETQYF. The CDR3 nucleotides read TGTGCCTGGGGGCTTGGGACATTCGAAGAGACCCAGTACTTC.

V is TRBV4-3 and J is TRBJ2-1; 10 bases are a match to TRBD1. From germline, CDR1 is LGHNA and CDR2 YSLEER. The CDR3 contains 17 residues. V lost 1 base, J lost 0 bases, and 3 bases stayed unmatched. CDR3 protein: CASSQGGQGSSYNEQFF. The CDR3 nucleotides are TGCGCCAGCAGCCAAGGGGGACAGGGGAGCTCCTACAATGAGCAGTTCTTC.

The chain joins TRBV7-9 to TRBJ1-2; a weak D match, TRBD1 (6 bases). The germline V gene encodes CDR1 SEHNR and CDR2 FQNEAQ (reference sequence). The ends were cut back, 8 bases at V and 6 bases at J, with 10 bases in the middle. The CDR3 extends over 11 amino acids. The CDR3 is CASRGQDGYTF. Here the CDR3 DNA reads TGTGCCAGCCGGGGGCAGGATGGCTACACCTTC.

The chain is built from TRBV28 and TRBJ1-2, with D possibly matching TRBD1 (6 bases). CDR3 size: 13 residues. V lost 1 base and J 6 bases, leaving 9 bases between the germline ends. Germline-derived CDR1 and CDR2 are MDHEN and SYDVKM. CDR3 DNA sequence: TGTGCCAGCAGTTTATTGTACAGGGATGGCTACACCTTC. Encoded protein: CASSLLYRDGYTF.

CDR3 region: CSVEVRGNRDSGANVLTF. The CDR3 DNA reads as TGCAGCGTTGAAGTCCGGGGAAATCGAGATTCTGGGGCCAACGTCCTGACTTTC. The rearrangement links TRBV29-1 to TRBJ2-6, with TRBD2 as a possible D gene (5 bases). Germline values: CDR1 SQVTM, CDR2 ANQGSEA. The CDR3 length is 18 residues. Trimming stripped 1 base from V and 1 base from J, with 17 bases between.

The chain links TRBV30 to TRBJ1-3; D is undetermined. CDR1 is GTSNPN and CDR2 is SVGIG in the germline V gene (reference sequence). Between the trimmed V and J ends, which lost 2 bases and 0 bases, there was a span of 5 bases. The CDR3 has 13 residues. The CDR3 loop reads CAWSTHSGNTIYF. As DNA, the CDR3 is TGTGCCTGGAGTACCCACTCTGGAAACACCATATATTTT.

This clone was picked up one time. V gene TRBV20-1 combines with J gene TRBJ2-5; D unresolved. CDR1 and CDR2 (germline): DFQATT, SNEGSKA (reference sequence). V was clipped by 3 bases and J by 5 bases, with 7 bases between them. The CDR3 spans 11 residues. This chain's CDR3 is CSARNEETQYF. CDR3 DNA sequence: TGCAGTGCTAGGAACGAGGAGACCCAGTACTTC.

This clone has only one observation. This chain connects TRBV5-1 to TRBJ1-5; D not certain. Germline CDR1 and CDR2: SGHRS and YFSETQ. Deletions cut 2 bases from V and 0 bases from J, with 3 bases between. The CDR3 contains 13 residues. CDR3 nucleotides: TGCGCCAGCAGCTTATATAGCAATCAGCCCCAGCATTTT. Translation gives CASSLYSNQPQHF.

In DNA form, the CDR3 reads TGTGCCAGCAGCTTGGGACCGCGAGATACGCAGTATTTT. Translating gives CASSLGPRDTQYF. This chain links TRBV7-9 with TRBJ2-3, with D perhaps assigned TRBD1 or TRBD2 (5 bases each). The CDR3 runs to 13 residues. Trimming left V 3 bases short and J 5 bases short, with 9 bases between. The germline V gene encodes CDR1 SEHNR and CDR2 FQNEAQ (reference sequence). Supplemented by reference TRBV7-9 and TRBJ2-3, the full variable domain reads DTGVSQNPRHKITKRGQNVTFRCDPISEHNRLYWYRQTLGQGPEFLTYFQNEAQLEKSRLLSDRFSAERPKGSFSTLEIQRTEQGDSAMYLCASSLGPRDTQYFGPGTRLTVL.

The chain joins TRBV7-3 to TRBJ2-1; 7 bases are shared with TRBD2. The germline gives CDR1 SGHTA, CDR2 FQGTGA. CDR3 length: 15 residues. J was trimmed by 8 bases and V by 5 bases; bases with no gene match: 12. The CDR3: CASSTGSGFTDEQFF. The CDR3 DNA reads TGTGCCAGCAGCACGGGTAGCGGGTTTACGGATGAGCAGTTCTTC.

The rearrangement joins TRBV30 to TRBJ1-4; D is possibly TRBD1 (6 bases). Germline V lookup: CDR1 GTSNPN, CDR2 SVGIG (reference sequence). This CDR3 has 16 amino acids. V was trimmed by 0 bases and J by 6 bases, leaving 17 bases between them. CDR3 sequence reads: CAWSVRGARGYEKLFF. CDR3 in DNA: TGTGCCTGGAGTGTACGGGGGGCCAGGGGATATGAAAAACTGTTTTTT.

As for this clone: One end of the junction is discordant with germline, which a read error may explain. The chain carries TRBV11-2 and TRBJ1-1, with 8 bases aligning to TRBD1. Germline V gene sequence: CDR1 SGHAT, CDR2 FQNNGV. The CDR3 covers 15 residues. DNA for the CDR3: TGTGCCAGCAGCGTAGATTTGGACAGGGATACTGAAGCTTTCTTT. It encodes CASSVDLDRDTEAFF.

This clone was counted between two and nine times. CDR3 loop: CASSFVRVAGYTF. CDR3 nucleotide sequence: TGTGCCAGCAGCTTCGTCAGGGTAGCTGGCTACACCTTC. This rearrangement joins TRBV7-2 to TRBJ1-2; TRBD1 is a possible D gene (5 bases). The CDR3 contains 13 residues. V lost 3 bases and J 7 bases, leaving 12 bases between the germline ends. Looked up from germline, CDR1 is SGHTA and CDR2 is FQGNSA.

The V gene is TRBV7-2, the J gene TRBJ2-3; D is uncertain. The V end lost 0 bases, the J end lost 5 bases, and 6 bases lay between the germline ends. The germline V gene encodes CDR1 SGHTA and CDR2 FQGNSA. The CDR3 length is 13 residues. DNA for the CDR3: TGTGCCAGCAGCTTAGCTACTGGAGATACGCAGTATTTT. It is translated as CASSLATGDTQYF.

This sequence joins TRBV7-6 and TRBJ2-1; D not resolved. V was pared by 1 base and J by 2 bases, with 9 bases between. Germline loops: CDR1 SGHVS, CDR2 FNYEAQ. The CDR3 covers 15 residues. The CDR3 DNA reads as TGTGCCAGCAGCTTAGGGAGACTTACCTACAATGAGCAGTTCTTC. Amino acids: CASSLGRLTYNEQFF.

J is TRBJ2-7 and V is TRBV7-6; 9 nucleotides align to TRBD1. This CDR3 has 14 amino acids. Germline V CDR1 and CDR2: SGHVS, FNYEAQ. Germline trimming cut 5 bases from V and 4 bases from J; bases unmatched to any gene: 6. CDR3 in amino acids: CASSNRDREYEQYF. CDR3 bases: TGTGCCAGCAGCAACCGGGACAGGGAATACGAGCAGTACTTC.